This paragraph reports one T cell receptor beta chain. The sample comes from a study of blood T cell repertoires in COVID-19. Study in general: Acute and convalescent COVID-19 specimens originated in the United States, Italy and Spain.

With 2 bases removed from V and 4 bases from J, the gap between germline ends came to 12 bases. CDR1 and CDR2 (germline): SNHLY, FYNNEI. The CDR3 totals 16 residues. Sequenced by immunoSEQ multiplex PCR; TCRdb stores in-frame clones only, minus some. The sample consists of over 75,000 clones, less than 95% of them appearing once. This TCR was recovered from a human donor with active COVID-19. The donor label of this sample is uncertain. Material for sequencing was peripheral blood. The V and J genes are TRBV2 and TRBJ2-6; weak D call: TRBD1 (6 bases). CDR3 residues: CASSETRGYGANVLTF. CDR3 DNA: TGTGCCAGCAGTGAAACCAGGGGCTACGGGGCCAACGTCCTGACTTTC.